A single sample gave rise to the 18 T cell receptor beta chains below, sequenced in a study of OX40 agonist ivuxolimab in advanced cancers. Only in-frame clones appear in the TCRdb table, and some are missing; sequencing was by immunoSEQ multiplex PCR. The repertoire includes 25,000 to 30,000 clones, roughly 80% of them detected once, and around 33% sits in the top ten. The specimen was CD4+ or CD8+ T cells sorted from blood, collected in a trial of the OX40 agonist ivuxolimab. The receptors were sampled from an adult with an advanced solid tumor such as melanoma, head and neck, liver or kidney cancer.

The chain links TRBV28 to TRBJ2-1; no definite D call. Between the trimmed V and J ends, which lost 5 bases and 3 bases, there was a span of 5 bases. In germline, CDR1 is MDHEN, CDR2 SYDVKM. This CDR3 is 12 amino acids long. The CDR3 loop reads CASSLYYNEQFF. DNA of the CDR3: TGTGCCAGCAGTCTATACTACAATGAGCAGTTCTTC. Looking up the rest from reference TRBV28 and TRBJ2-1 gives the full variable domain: DVKVTQSSRYLVKRTGEKVFLECVQDMDHENMFWYRQDPGLGLRLIYFSYDVKMKEKGDIPEGYSVSREKKERFSLILESASTNQTSMYLCASSLYYNEQFFGPGTRLTVL.

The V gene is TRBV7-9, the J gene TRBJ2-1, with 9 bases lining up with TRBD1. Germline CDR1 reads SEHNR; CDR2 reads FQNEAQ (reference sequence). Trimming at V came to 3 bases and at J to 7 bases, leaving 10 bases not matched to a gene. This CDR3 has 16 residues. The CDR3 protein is CASSFQPGQGNNEQFF. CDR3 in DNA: TGTGCCAGCAGCTTTCAACCGGGACAGGGCAATAATGAGCAGTTCTTC. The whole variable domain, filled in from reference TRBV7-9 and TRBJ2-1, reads DTGVSQNPRHKITKRGQNVTFRCDPISEHNRLYWYRQTLGQGPEFLTYFQNEAQLEKSRLLSDRFSAERPKGSFSTLEIQRTEQGDSAMYLCASSFQPGQGNNEQFFGPGTRLTVL.

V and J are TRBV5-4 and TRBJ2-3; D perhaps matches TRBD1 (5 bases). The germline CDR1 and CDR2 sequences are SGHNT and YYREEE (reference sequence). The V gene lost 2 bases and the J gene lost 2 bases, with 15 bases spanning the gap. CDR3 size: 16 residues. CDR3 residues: CASSLGVVGITDTQYF. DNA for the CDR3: TGTGCCAGCAGCTTAGGGGTGGTCGGCATCACAGATACGCAGTATTTT.

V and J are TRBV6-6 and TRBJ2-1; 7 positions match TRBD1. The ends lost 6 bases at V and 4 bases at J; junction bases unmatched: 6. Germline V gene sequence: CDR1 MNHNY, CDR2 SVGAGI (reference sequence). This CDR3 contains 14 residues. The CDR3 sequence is CASSSLGQYNEQFF. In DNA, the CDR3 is TGTGCCAGCAGCTCGTTGGGACAGTACAATGAGCAGTTCTTC.

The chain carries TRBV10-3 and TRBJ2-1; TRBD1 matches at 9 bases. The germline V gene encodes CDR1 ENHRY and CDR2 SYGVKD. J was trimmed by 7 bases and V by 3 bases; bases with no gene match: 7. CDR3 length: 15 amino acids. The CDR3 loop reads CAISERKQGANEQFF. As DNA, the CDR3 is TGTGCCATCAGTGAACGTAAACAGGGGGCGAATGAGCAGTTCTTC.

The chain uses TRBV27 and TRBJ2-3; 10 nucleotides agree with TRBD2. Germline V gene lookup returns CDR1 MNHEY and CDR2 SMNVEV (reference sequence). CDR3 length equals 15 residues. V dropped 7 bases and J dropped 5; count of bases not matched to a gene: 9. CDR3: CASKWSSGGKDTQYF. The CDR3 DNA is TGTGCCAGCAAGTGGTCTAGCGGGGGAAAAGATACGCAGTATTTT.

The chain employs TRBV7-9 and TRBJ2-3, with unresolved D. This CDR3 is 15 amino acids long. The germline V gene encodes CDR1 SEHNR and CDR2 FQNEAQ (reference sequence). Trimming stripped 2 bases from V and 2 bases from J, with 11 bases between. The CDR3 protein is CASSLNPAHTDTQYF. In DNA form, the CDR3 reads TGTGCCAGCAGCTTAAACCCCGCCCACACAGATACGCAGTATTTT.

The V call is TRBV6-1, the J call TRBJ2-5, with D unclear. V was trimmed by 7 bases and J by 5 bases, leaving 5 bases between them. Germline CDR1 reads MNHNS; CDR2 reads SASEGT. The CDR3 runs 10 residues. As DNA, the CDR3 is TGTGCCAGCATATTGGAGACCCAGTACTTC. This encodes CASILETQYF.

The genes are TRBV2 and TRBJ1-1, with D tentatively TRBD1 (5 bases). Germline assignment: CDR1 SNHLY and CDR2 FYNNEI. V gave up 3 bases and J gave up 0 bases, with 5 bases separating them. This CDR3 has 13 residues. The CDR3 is CASSEGLNTEAFF. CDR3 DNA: TGTGCCAGCAGTGAGGGGCTGAACACTGAAGCTTTCTTT.

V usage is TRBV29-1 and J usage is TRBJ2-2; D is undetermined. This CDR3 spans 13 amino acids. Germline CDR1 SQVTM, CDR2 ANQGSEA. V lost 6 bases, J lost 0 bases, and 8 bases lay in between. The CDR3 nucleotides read TGCAGCGTAAAGGGTACGAACACCGGGGAGCTGTTTTTT. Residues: CSVKGTNTGELFF.

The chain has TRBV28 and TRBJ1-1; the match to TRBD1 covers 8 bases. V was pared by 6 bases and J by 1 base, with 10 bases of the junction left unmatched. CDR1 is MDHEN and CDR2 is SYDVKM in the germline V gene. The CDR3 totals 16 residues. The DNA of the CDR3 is TGTGCCAGCAGACAGATCCTCGGGACAGGGAACACTGAAGCTTTCTTT. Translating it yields CASRQILGTGNTEAFF. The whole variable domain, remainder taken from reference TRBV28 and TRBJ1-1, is DVKVTQSSRYLVKRTGEKVFLECVQDMDHENMFWYRQDPGLGLRLIYFSYDVKMKEKGDIPEGYSVSREKKERFSLILESASTNQTSMYLCASRQILGTGNTEAFFGQGTRLTVV.

The CDR3 bases are TGTGCCAGCAGCTTAGACAGGGAGAGAGAGACCCAGTACTTC. This sequence encodes CASSLDRERETQYF. The V call is TRBV7-9, the J call TRBJ2-5; tentatively, D is TRBD1 (6 bases). V lost 1 base to trimming and J lost 4 bases, with 10 bases between them. Germline lookup yields CDR1 SEHNR and CDR2 FQNEAQ (reference sequence). The CDR3 loop spans 14 amino acids.

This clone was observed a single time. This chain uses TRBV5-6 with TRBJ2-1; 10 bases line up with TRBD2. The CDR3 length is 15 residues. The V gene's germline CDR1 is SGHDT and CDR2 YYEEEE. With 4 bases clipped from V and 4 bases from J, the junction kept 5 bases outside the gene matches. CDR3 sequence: CASSELAGTYNEQFF. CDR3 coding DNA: TGTGCCAGCAGCGAACTAGCGGGAACTTACAATGAGCAGTTCTTC.

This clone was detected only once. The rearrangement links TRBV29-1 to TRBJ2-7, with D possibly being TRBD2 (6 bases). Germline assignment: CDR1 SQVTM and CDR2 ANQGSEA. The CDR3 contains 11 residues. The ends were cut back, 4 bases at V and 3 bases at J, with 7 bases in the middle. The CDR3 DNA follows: TGCAGCGTTGGGAGGGACTACGAGCAGTACTTC. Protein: CSVGRDYEQYF.

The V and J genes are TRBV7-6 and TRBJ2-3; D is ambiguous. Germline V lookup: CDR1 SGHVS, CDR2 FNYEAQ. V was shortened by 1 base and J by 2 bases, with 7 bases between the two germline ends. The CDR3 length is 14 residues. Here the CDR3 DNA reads TGTGCCAGCAGCTTAGGTTGGGACACAGATACGCAGTATTTT. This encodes CASSLGWDTDTQYF.

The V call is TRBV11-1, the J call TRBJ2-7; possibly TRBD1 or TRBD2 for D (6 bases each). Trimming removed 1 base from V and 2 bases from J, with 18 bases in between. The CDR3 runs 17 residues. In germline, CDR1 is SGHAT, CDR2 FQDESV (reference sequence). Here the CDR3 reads CASSLGEYGGFAYEQYF. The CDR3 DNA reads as TGTGCCAGCAGCTTAGGAGAATACGGGGGCTTTGCCTACGAGCAGTACTTC.

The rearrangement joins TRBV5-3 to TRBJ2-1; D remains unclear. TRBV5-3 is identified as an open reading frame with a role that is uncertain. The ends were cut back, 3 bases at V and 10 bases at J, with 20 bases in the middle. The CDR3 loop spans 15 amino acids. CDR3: CARSSPSRTQGEQFF. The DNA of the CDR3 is TGTGCCAGAAGCTCCCCCTCCCGGACCCAAGGGGAGCAGTTCTTC.

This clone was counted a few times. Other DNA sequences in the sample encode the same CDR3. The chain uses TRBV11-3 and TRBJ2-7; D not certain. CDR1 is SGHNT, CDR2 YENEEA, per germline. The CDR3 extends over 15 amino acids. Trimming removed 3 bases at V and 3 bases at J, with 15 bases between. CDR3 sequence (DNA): TGTGCCAGCAGCTTGTATAGTACCCAATTCTACGAGCAGTACTTC. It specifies CASSLYSTQFYEQYF.